These 21 T cell receptor beta chains came from one sample sequenced in a study of low-dose radiotherapy and immunotherapy resistance in tumors. First-strand cDNA used TRAV- and TRBV-specific primers, covering alpha and beta chains. TCR amplification ran approximately 20 PCR cycles using constant-region and V-primer adapter primers. Each CDR3 protein gets one entry after TCRdb re-called the reads with MiXCR. The sample shows about 11,000 distinct CDR3 sequences, roughly half of them seen only once. These receptors were obtained from a human donor with advanced metastatic prostate, ovarian, gallbladder or colorectal cancer (not recorded which). This table probably holds off-target reads from a library built for another chain.

The CDR3 region is CSVEDPSLGRAEQYF. Here the CDR3 DNA reads TGCAGCGTTGAAGATCCGTCTCTCGGCAGGGCCGAGCAGTACTTC. This chain uses TRBV29-1 with TRBJ2-7; TRBD1 is a possible D gene (5 bases). Deletions cut 0 bases from V and 6 bases from J, with 18 bases between. There are 15 residues in the CDR3. CDR1 and CDR2 (germline): SQVTM, ANQGSEA.

The rearrangement uses TRBV18 and TRBJ1-4; 7 bases agree with TRBD1. The CDR3 has 16 amino acids. Germline lookup yields CDR1 KGHSH and CDR2 LQKENI. V trimming: 5 bases; J trimming: 3 bases; junction bases outside the gene matches: 9. CDR3 sequence (DNA): TGTGCCAGCTCATCGGTATCGGGACAGTCTAATGAAAAACTGTTTTTT. It encodes CASSSVSGQSNEKLFF.

This clonotype rates as medium-sized. The V call is TRBV28, the J call TRBJ2-1; D may be TRBD2 (6 bases). Germline lookup yields CDR1 MDHEN and CDR2 SYDVKM. Trimming removed 6 bases at V and 9 bases at J, with 24 bases between. The CDR3 covers 16 residues. Here the CDR3 DNA reads TGTGCCAGCAGCCAGCCGACGGGCCGGCGGGGAGGTGAGCAGTTCTTC. It yields the protein CASSQPTGRRGGEQFF.

This clonotype was observed a handful of times. This rearrangement joins TRBV4-1 to TRBJ2-7; maybe TRBD1 (6 bases). The V end was cut by 2 bases, the J end by 7 bases, with 12 bases between. Germline CDR1 is MGHRA and CDR2 is YSYEKL. The CDR3 runs to 13 residues. The CDR3 here is CASSQLGAEEQYF. The CDR3 coding sequence is TGCGCCAGCAGCCAACTGGGGGCGGAAGAGCAGTACTTC.

This clonotype has a handful of counts. The J gene is TRBJ2-5, the V gene TRBV9; 9 bases map to TRBD2. Germline CDR1 and CDR2: SGDLS and YYNGEE. V lost 2 bases, J lost 1 base, and 6 bases stayed unmatched. The CDR3 runs to 16 residues. The CDR3 spells CASSVGVAGVQETQYF. CDR3 bases: TGTGCCAGCAGCGTTGGGGTAGCGGGAGTCCAAGAGACCCAGTACTTC. Full variable domain (rest looked up from reference TRBV9 and TRBJ2-5): DSGVTQTPKHLITATGQRVTLRCSPRSGDLSVYWYQQSLDQGLQFLIQYYNGEERAKGNILERFSAQQFPDLHSELNLSSLELGDSALYFCASSVGVAGVQETQYFGPGTRLLVL.

Only a few counts were recorded for this clonotype. The chain uses TRBV20-1 and TRBJ2-3, with 8 bases fitting TRBD1. Trimming removed 1 base from V and 2 bases from J; junction bases left unmatched: 8. This CDR3 spans 16 amino acids. CDR1 DFQATT and CDR2 SNEGSKA come from the germline V gene (reference sequence). The CDR3 reads CSARAGGLGPTDTQYF. CDR3 DNA sequence: TGCAGTGCTAGAGCAGGGGGCCTGGGACCCACAGATACGCAGTATTTT.

The chain couples TRBV7-6 to TRBJ1-2, with D hard to call. Germline CDR1 and CDR2: SGHVS and FNYEAQ. The V gene lost 5 bases and the J gene lost 4 bases, with 11 bases spanning the gap. This CDR3 has 13 amino acids. CDR3 DNA sequence: TGTGCCAGCAGCAACCTGGGGTTCTATGGCTACACCTTC. Amino acids: CASSNLGFYGYTF.

This clonotype was seen only a few times. The V gene is TRBV10-2, the J gene TRBJ2-4; 8 positions match TRBD1. Per the germline V gene, CDR1 is WSHSY and CDR2 is SAAADI. The length of the CDR3 is 17 residues. V gave up 6 bases and J gave up 0 bases; unmatched junction bases: 10. The CDR3 protein is CASSQLRTGLAKNIQYF. In DNA form, the CDR3 reads TGCGCCAGCAGCCAGCTAAGGACAGGGCTAGCCAAAAACATTCAGTACTTC.

J is TRBJ1-1 and V is TRBV19; no reliable D call. V was shortened by 3 bases and J by 1 base, with 6 bases between the two germline ends. CDR1 is LNHDA, CDR2 SQIVND, per germline (reference sequence). The CDR3 totals 13 residues. The CDR3 DNA is TGTGCCAGTAGTATCCCGGAGAACACTGAAGCTTTCTTT. Encoded protein: CASSIPENTEAFF.

The chain is built from TRBV5-4 and TRBJ1-5; weak D call: TRBD1 (6 bases). With 1 base removed from V and 4 bases from J, the gap between germline ends came to 12 bases. The germline gives CDR1 SGHNT, CDR2 YYREEE (reference sequence). The CDR3 is 15 amino acids. CDR3 in amino acids: CASSLKRQDNQPQHF. CDR3 bases: TGTGCCAGCAGCTTGAAACGACAGGATAATCAGCCCCAGCATTTT.

The rearrangement links TRBV5-1 to TRBJ2-1; a weak D match, TRBD1 (5 bases). The CDR3 length is 13 residues. V was cut by 0 bases and J by 8 bases, with 9 bases left in between. Per the germline V gene, CDR1 is SGHRS and CDR2 is YFSETQ. CDR3 loop: CASSLAGAHEQFF. DNA of the CDR3: TGCGCCAGCAGCTTGGCTGGGGCTCATGAGCAGTTCTTC.

This clonotype has more than one count but fewer than ten. The rearrangement links TRBV24-1 to TRBJ1-1; 7 bases fit TRBD1. J was trimmed by 6 bases and V by 7 bases; bases with no gene match: 10. Per the germline V gene, CDR1 is KGHDR and CDR2 is SFDVKD. The CDR3 totals 14 residues. The CDR3 loop reads CATRPQGDGAEAFF. The CDR3 nucleotides read TGTGCCACCAGGCCCCAGGGGGACGGGGCTGAAGCTTTCTTT.

This clonotype has more than one count but fewer than ten. V usage is TRBV19 and J usage is TRBJ2-5, with TRBD2 matching 8 bases. Germline V lookup: CDR1 LNHDA, CDR2 SQIVND (reference sequence). The CDR3 extends over 15 amino acids. V was pared by 3 bases and J by 3 bases, with 6 bases of the junction left unmatched. The CDR3 DNA reads TGTGCCAGTAGTATGCTAGCGGGCGAGGAAGAGACCCAGTACTTC. Translating it yields CASSMLAGEEETQYF.

The CDR3 nucleotides are TGCGCCAGCAGTGAGTCCTGGCTTCCCTATGAGCAGTTCTTC. Residues: CASSESWLPYEQFF. This rearrangement joins TRBV10-2 to TRBJ2-1; the D is unclear. In germline, CDR1 is WSHSY, CDR2 SAAADI. V was cut by 0 bases and J by 8 bases, with 11 bases left in between. The CDR3 length is 14 residues.

The chain is built from TRBV7-8 and TRBJ2-2; no definite D call. Germline V gene data show CDR1 as SGHVS and CDR2 as FQNEAQ. Trimming took off 1 base at V and 5 bases at J, with 8 bases between the two ends. CDR3 length equals 14 residues. In nucleotides, the CDR3 is TGTGCCAGCAGCTTAGTTGCTGGTACCGGGGAGCTGTTTTTT. The encoded protein is CASSLVAGTGELFF.

V is TRBV9 and J is TRBJ2-3, with D possibly being TRBD2 (6 bases). Looked up from germline, CDR1 is SGDLS and CDR2 is YYNGEE. CDR3 size: 15 residues. Trimming shortened V by 4 bases and J by 4 bases, and 16 bases separated the two germline ends. For the CDR3, the DNA is TGTGCCAGCAGCCCCCCCGCGGGGCCCGCAGATACGCAGTATTTT. Encoded protein: CASSPPAGPADTQYF.

To note about this clonotype: The DNA is omitted, as the CDR3 cannot be located on it reliably, and the CDR3 follows TCRdb's listing. V and J are TRBV7-5 and TRBJ2-2; no DNA check was done on the table's D call, TRBD1. TRBV7-5 is termed a pseudogene. Ends included, the CDR3 has 18 residues. CDR3 sequence: CISVPEASSRENTGELFF.

This clonotype was detected a few times. V usage is TRBV10-3 and J usage is TRBJ2-1, with 11 positions matching TRBD2. Looked up from germline, CDR1 is ENHRY and CDR2 is SYGVKD. This CDR3 is built from 15 residues. V shed 5 bases, J shed 10 bases, and the junction held 10 bases outside the gene matches. In DNA, the CDR3 is TGTGCCATCAGTTTAGCGGGAGGGCCCCTTGGGGAGCAGTTCTTC. Translating it yields CAISLAGGPLGEQFF.

The CDR3 protein is CASSALAGDFNEQFF. The CDR3 coding sequence is TGTGCCAGCAGTGCCCTAGCGGGAGACTTCAATGAGCAGTTCTTC. The chain couples TRBV2 to TRBJ2-1, with 10 positions matching TRBD2. J gave up 6 bases and V 4 bases, and 6 bases lay outside the gene matches. Germline V CDR1 and CDR2: SNHLY, FYNNEI. This CDR3 has 15 residues.

CDR3 DNA sequence: TGCGCCAGCAGCTTGGCCGCCCGGGGGACCCTACGCTACGAGCAGTACTTC. It is translated as CASSLAARGTLRYEQYF. The chain carries TRBV5-1 and TRBJ2-7; D may be TRBD2 (6 bases). V was pared by 0 bases and J by 3 bases, with 19 bases between. Germline CDR1 and CDR2: SGHRS and YFSETQ. The CDR3 loop spans 17 amino acids.

This clonotype was found a few times. The chain is built from TRBV18 and TRBJ2-7, with 10 bases lining up with TRBD1. CDR1 is KGHSH, CDR2 LQKENI, per germline. The CDR3 loop spans 14 amino acids. V lost 3 bases, J lost 7 bases, and 6 bases stayed unmatched. CDR3 in amino acids: CASSPGTGDEEQYF. As DNA, the CDR3 is TGTGCCAGCTCACCGGGGACAGGGGATGAGGAGCAGTACTTC.